Below are 28 T cell receptor beta chains sequenced from a single sample in a study of cytomegalovirus exposure and HLA in healthy donors. Amplification used 60 Vbeta primers and 13 Jbeta primers. The protocol was immunoSEQ multiplex PCR, while the TCRdb copy is restricted to in-frame clones and leaves out a portion. The sample has 200,000 to 250,000 clones; 80% to 90% are singletons. The source material was PBMCs. The receptors originated from a girl aged 2 to 9 in good health and CMV-seronegative.

This chain uses TRBV9 with TRBJ2-7, with 8 positions matching TRBD2. There are 14 residues in the CDR3. Germline trimming cut 0 bases from V and 2 bases from J; bases unmatched to any gene: 1. Germline loops: CDR1 SGDLS, CDR2 YYNGEE. CDR3 sequence: CASSVAGGPYEQYF. Written as DNA, the CDR3 is TGTGCCAGCAGCGTAGCGGGAGGGCCCTACGAGCAGTACTTC.

This chain connects TRBV6-5 to TRBJ1-1; TRBD1 matches at 9 bases. V was pared by 6 bases and J by 3 bases, with 2 bases of the junction left unmatched. Germline lookup yields CDR1 MNHEY and CDR2 SVGAGI. The CDR3 is 13 residues long. The CDR3 bases are TGTGCCAGCAGCCGACAGGGGGACACTGAAGCTTTCTTT. Protein product: CASSRQGDTEAFF.

The chain recombines TRBV5-4 with TRBJ1-2, with D possibly being TRBD1 (5 bases). Looked up from germline, CDR1 is SGHNT and CDR2 is YYREEE (reference sequence). Deletions cut 4 bases from V and 0 bases from J, with 16 bases between. The CDR3 extends over 16 amino acids. The CDR3 sequence is CASSQRQLPANYGYTF. Written as DNA, the CDR3 is TGTGCCAGCAGCCAGAGACAGTTACCAGCTAACTATGGCTACACCTTC.

The chain uses TRBV7-3 and TRBJ2-7; a possible D gene is TRBD2 (6 bases). This CDR3 contains 16 residues. The V gene lost 1 base and the J gene lost 2 bases, with 15 bases spanning the gap. The germline V gene has CDR1 SGHTA and CDR2 FQGTGA. In nucleotides, the CDR3 is TGTGCCAGCAGCTTAAAAAGCGTTAGCGGTACCTACGAGCAGTACTTC. Protein: CASSLKSVSGTYEQYF.

V usage is TRBV6-5 and J usage is TRBJ1-2, with 12 bases fitting TRBD1. This CDR3 contains 15 residues. Germline CDR1 reads MNHEY; CDR2 reads SVGAGI. Trimming took 2 bases from V and 4 from J; bases not matched to a gene: 2. CDR3 in amino acids: CASSYEGQGAYGYTF. The CDR3, as DNA: TGTGCCAGCAGTTACGAGGGACAGGGGGCCTATGGCTACACCTTC.

This clone was recorded a few times. The chain joins TRBV2 to TRBJ1-1; 8 nucleotides align to TRBD1. The trim removed 9 bases at V and 1 base at J, leaving 4 bases unmatched. The CDR3 is made up of 13 amino acids. From germline, CDR1 is SNHLY and CDR2 FYNNEI. The CDR3 coding sequence is TGTGCCAGGGCAGGGGGCAGGAACACTGAAGCTTTCTTT. This codes for CARAGGRNTEAFF. The variable domain in full, completed from reference TRBV2 and TRBJ1-1, reads EPEVTQTPSHQVTQMGQEVILRCVPISNHLYFYWYRQILGQKVEFLVSFYNNEISEKSEIFDDQFSVERPDGSNFTLKIRSTKLEDSAMYFCARAGGRNTEAFFGQGTRLTVV.

J is TRBJ2-5 and V is TRBV29-1, with 11 bases lining up with TRBD2. The CDR3 loop spans 17 amino acids. CDR1 is SQVTM and CDR2 is ANQGSEA in the germline V gene. V shed 0 bases, J shed 2 bases, and the junction held 8 bases outside the gene matches. As DNA, the CDR3 is TGCAGCGTTGAAGAGCTGGGTCTAGCGGGGGGTCAAGAGACCCAGTACTTC. It translates to CSVEELGLAGGQETQYF.

The CDR3 reads CAWNSGRWSYNEQFF. In DNA, the CDR3 is TGTGCCTGGAACTCCGGGAGGTGGTCCTACAATGAGCAGTTCTTC. J is TRBJ2-1 and V is TRBV30; TRBD2 aligns across 7 bases. Germline values: CDR1 GTSNPN, CDR2 SVGIG (reference sequence). The trim removed 4 bases at V and 1 base at J, leaving 7 bases unmatched. CDR3 size: 15 residues.

This clone occurred a few times. The CDR3 coding sequence is TGTGCCATCAGGGGGACAGGGGACTATGGCTACACCTTC. Translation: CAIRGTGDYGYTF. The chain carries TRBV10-3 and TRBJ1-2; 10 nucleotides align to TRBD1. Trimming at V came to 6 bases and at J to 3 bases, leaving 1 base not matched to a gene. The CDR3 is 13 residues long. The germline V gene has CDR1 ENHRY and CDR2 SYGVKD.

As regards this clone: The sample contains more than one DNA sequence encoding this CDR3. V is TRBV6-1 and J is TRBJ1-1; TRBD1 matches 11 bases. V dropped 6 bases and J dropped 4; count of bases not matched to a gene: 4. CDR1 and CDR2 from the germline V gene are MNHNS and SASEGT. The CDR3 loop spans 14 amino acids. CDR3 in amino acids: CASRSGTGGTEAFF. The CDR3 coding sequence is TGTGCCAGCAGGTCGGGGACAGGGGGCACTGAAGCTTTCTTT.

Turning to this clone: The identical CDR3 is also encoded by other nucleotide sequences in the sample. The gene calls are TRBV20-1 and TRBJ1-2; no reliable D call. The CDR3 is 11 residues long. CDR1 DFQATT and CDR2 SNEGSKA come from the germline V gene (reference sequence). The V and J ends lost 1 base and 8 bases respectively, with 8 bases between them. CDR3 in DNA: TGCAGTGCTAGAGTAGGAGGGGGCTACACCTTC. Its translation is CSARVGGGYTF.

The rearrangement joins TRBV27 to TRBJ2-5, with 10 bases identical to TRBD1. The DNA end favors TRBJ2-7, so the J call may be wrong. CDR1 is MNHEY and CDR2 is SMNVEV in the germline V gene (reference sequence). The CDR3 has 14 amino acids. The DNA for the CDR3 is TGTGCCAGCAGTCGAGACAGGGGGCTCGACGAGCAGTACTTC. Translation: CASSRDRGLDEQYF.

The rearrangement uses TRBV6-1 and TRBJ2-3; TRBD2 might be the D (5 bases). From germline, CDR1 is MNHNS and CDR2 SASEGT. This CDR3 has 14 residues. Trimming removed 0 bases from V and 1 base from J, with 5 bases in between. This chain's CDR3 is CASSEAGGTDTQYF. The CDR3, as DNA: TGTGCCAGCAGTGAAGCGGGAGGCACAGATACGCAGTATTTT.

This clone was counted once. The V gene is TRBV6-1, the J gene TRBJ1-4, with D unresolved. The CDR3 sequence is 15 residues long. V gave up 7 bases and J gave up 5 bases, with 17 bases separating them. Germline V lookup: CDR1 MNHNS, CDR2 SASEGT. CDR3 sequence: CASKRRNSPNEKLFF. Written as DNA, the CDR3 is TGTGCCAGCAAACGTCGGAACAGTCCAAATGAAAAACTGTTTTTT.

The chain has TRBV5-1 and TRBJ2-3; D possibly corresponds to TRBD1 (6 bases). Germline V gives CDR1 SGHRS, CDR2 YFSETQ. The CDR3 contains 14 residues. The V end lost 5 bases, the J end lost 2 bases, and 12 bases lay between the germline ends. CDR3 sequence: CASRLQGTTDTQYF. The CDR3 DNA is TGCGCCAGCAGGCTACAGGGAACCACAGATACGCAGTATTTT.

This chain uses TRBV19 with TRBJ1-4; D may be TRBD1 (6 bases). Trimming stripped 5 bases from V and 4 bases from J, with 14 bases between. This CDR3 has 15 amino acids. The germline gives CDR1 LNHDA, CDR2 SQIVND (reference sequence). The DNA for the CDR3 is TGTGCCAGTAGTTTCCGACAGGCCGTTAATGAAAAACTGTTTTTT. Translated, it gives CASSFRQAVNEKLFF. The full variable domain, in which reference TRBV19 and TRBJ1-4 provide the parts outside the CDR3, is DGGITQSPKYLFRKEGQNVTLSCEQNLNHDAMYWYRQDPGQGLRLIYYSQIVNDFQKGDIAEGYSVSREKKESFPLTVTSAQKNPTAFYLCASSFRQAVNEKLFFGSGTQLSVL.

There are a few counts of this clone. The CDR3 DNA reads as TGCGCCAGCAGCTTGACGCAGGGTCGAGAAAAACTGTTTTTT. Translation: CASSLTQGREKLFF. J is TRBJ1-4 and V is TRBV5-1, with D possibly matching TRBD1 (5 bases). Trimming removed 1 base at V and 8 bases at J, with 12 bases between. Germline CDR1 SGHRS, CDR2 YFSETQ. The CDR3 sequence is 14 residues long.

The V gene is TRBV7-9, the J gene TRBJ2-1; 9 nucleotides agree with TRBD1. The CDR3 consists of 15 residues. Looked up from germline, CDR1 is SEHNR and CDR2 is FQNEAQ (reference sequence). With V trimmed by 4 bases and J by 7 bases, 8 bases remained unmatched. The CDR3 reads CASSYPTGGANEQFF. CDR3 DNA sequence: TGTGCCAGCAGCTATCCGACAGGGGGGGCTAATGAGCAGTTCTTC.

The V gene is TRBV21-1, the J gene TRBJ1-1; the DNA was not used to check the table's D call, TRBD1. TRBV21-1 is a pseudogene segment. The CDR3 runs to 14 residues. For the CDR3, the DNA is TGTGCCAGCAGCAAGGACAGGTGGGACACTGAAGCTTTCTTT. It is translated as CASSKDRWDTEAFF.

This clone was detected only once. In DNA, the CDR3 is TGTGCCAGCAGCTTAGTACAGGGGAACGAAAAACTGTTTTTT. Its translation is CASSLVQGNEKLFF. This chain uses TRBV7-9 with TRBJ1-4; 7 bases line up with TRBD1. Looked up from germline, CDR1 is SEHNR and CDR2 is FQNEAQ (reference sequence). The CDR3 sequence is 14 residues long. After removal of 1 base from V and 8 bases from J, the junction contained 4 bases not matched to a gene.

CDR3 sequence (DNA): TGTGCCAGCAGTATCTCTGGAAACACCATATATTTT. Protein sequence: CASSISGNTIYF. J is TRBJ1-3 and V is TRBV7-6; D gene ambiguous. The CDR3 covers 12 residues. Trimming cost V 6 bases and J 0 bases, with 3 bases left between them. Germline CDR1 reads SGHVS; CDR2 reads FNYEAQ.

The chain combines TRBV19 with TRBJ2-1; 13 bases map to TRBD2. Germline V gives CDR1 LNHDA, CDR2 SQIVND (reference sequence). The trim removed 7 bases at V and 9 bases at J, leaving 3 bases unmatched. This CDR3 region has 13 residues. The CDR3 coding sequence is TGTGCCAGTACAGGACTAGCGGGAGTTGAGCAGTTCTTC. Translation gives CASTGLAGVEQFF.

The sample holds one count of this clone. V usage is TRBV4-1 and J usage is TRBJ2-5; 11 bases are a match to TRBD2. Per germline, CDR1 MGHRA and CDR2 YSYEKL. Losses at the gene ends were 3 bases for V and 1 base for J; bases not matched to a gene: 7. This CDR3 is 17 amino acids long. CDR3 residues: CASSQTIGTSGQETQYF. In DNA, the CDR3 is TGCGCCAGCAGCCAGACAATCGGGACTAGCGGCCAAGAGACCCAGTACTTC.

The gene calls are TRBV28 and TRBJ2-7; TRBD1 aligns across 8 bases. This CDR3 spans 14 amino acids. The germline CDR1 and CDR2 sequences are MDHEN and SYDVKM. Trimming removed 6 bases from V and 0 bases from J; junction bases left unmatched: 4. CDR3 bases: TGTGCCAGCAGAATTACAGGGGGCTCCTACGAGCAGTACTTC. Translating it yields CASRITGGSYEQYF. Complete variable domain (other parts from reference TRBV28 and TRBJ2-7): DVKVTQSSRYLVKRTGEKVFLECVQDMDHENMFWYRQDPGLGLRLIYFSYDVKMKEKGDIPEGYSVSREKKERFSLILESASTNQTSMYLCASRITGGSYEQYFGPGTRLTVT.

Turning to this clone: Other nucleotide sequences from this sample produce the same CDR3. The V gene is TRBV5-1, the J gene TRBJ2-1; perhaps TRBD2 as D (6 bases). Germline-derived CDR1 and CDR2 are SGHRS and YFSETQ. The CDR3 sequence is 14 residues long. V shed 1 base and J shed 1 base, with 6 bases lying between them. The CDR3 loop is CASSLRGSYNEQFF. The CDR3 DNA is TGCGCCAGCAGCTTGCGGGGGTCCTACAATGAGCAGTTCTTC.

The chain uses TRBV30 and TRBJ1-3, with TRBD1 matching 8 bases. The V segment lost 1 base and the J segment 0 bases; nucleotides outside the gene matches: 14. The CDR3 loop spans 19 amino acids. Germline V CDR1 and CDR2: GTSNPN, SVGIG (reference sequence). Here the CDR3 DNA reads TGTGCCTGGAGTGCCCGCGGACAGGGTCTTGGTCTCTCTGGAAACACCATATATTTT. This sequence encodes CAWSARGQGLGLSGNTIYF.

The rearrangement joins TRBV5-4 to TRBJ1-3; 7 bases align to TRBD1. V lost 0 bases to trimming and J lost 4 bases; unmatched junction nucleotides: 1. There are 14 residues in the CDR3. The germline gives CDR1 SGHNT, CDR2 YYREEE (reference sequence). For the CDR3, the DNA is TGTGCCAGCAGCTTGGTGGGACAGGGAAACACCATATATTTT. It codes for CASSLVGQGNTIYF. The whole variable domain, filled in from reference TRBV5-4 and TRBJ1-3, reads ETGVTQSPTHLIKTRGQQVTLRCSSQSGHNTVSWYQQALGQGPQFIFQYYREEENGRGNFPPRFSGLQFPNYSSELNVNALELDDSALYLCASSLVGQGNTIYFGEGSWLTVV.

As concerns this clone: Within the sample, other DNA sequences also encode this same CDR3. The chain has TRBV27 and TRBJ2-7; D might be TRBD2 (5 bases). The V end was cut by 4 bases, the J end by 0 bases, with 7 bases between. CDR3 length: 13 residues. CDR1 MNHEY and CDR2 SMNVEV come from the germline V gene (reference sequence). The CDR3 nucleotides read TGTGCCAGCAGTTCGGGGAGCTCCTACGAGCAGTACTTC. Translating gives CASSSGSSYEQYF.